These 31 T cell receptor beta chains originate from one sample sequenced in a study of CD8 T cells in ankylosing spondylitis. MiXCR was run by TCRdb on the 5' RACE reads, yielding one entry per CDR3 protein. Of approximately 520,000 distinct CDR3 sequences detected, roughly 5.2% appear once; the ten largest clones hold roughly 3.5%. These receptors are not linked to any known antigen. Regarding the study as a whole: It appeared that ankylosing spondylitis blood was characterized by a TCR beta motif of several highly homologous variants.

Source material: blood, either unsorted or a sorted T cell fraction (not recorded which). The receptors derive from a male donor with ankylosing spondylitis.

This clonotype was counted many times. V is TRBV4-2 and J is TRBJ1-5, with TRBD1 matching 7 bases. With V trimmed by 0 bases and J by 4 bases, 6 bases remained unmatched. Germline V gene lookup returns CDR1 LGHNA and CDR2 YNFKEQ. This CDR3 region has 16 residues. The chain's CDR3 is CASSQDPTGRNQPQHF. In DNA form, the CDR3 reads TGTGCCAGCAGCCAAGATCCGACAGGGAGGAATCAGCCCCAGCATTTT.

This clonotype was picked up many times. V usage is TRBV7-2 and J usage is TRBJ2-7, with 13 bases matching TRBD2. The germline V gene has CDR1 SGHTA and CDR2 FQGNSA. Trimming cost V 6 bases and J 2 bases; bases outside gene matches: 1. This CDR3 has 14 residues. CDR3 sequence (DNA): TGTGCCAGCAGTACTAGCGGGAGGGCCTACGAGCAGTACTTC. It yields the protein CASSTSGRAYEQYF.

This clonotype has ten or more counts. The V gene is TRBV10-3, the J gene TRBJ1-2, with 9 bases fitting TRBD1. Germline CDR1 is ENHRY and CDR2 is SYGVKD. V shed 0 bases and J 6 bases; nucleotides not matched to a gene: 11. This CDR3 is built from 17 residues. CDR3 loop: CAISESTGTGLMDGYTF. DNA for the CDR3: TGTGCCATCAGTGAGTCAACAGGGACAGGGTTAATGGATGGCTACACCTTC.

This clonotype was detected many times. The chain employs TRBV29-1 and TRBJ2-3, with D tentatively TRBD1 (6 bases). V lost 7 bases and J lost 2, with 16 bases in between. The germline gives CDR1 SQVTM, CDR2 ANQGSEA. This CDR3 region has 14 residues. In DNA, the CDR3 is TGCAGCGGCAGGGGCCCCTGGGCCACAGATACGCAGTATTTT. Translated: CSGRGPWATDTQYF.

This clonotype was recorded many times. V and J are TRBV7-9 and TRBJ2-1; D gene ambiguous. The CDR3 is made up of 12 amino acids. The germline V gene has CDR1 SEHNR and CDR2 FQNEAQ (reference sequence). V lost 5 bases to trimming and J lost 7 bases, with 9 bases between them. In DNA, the CDR3 is TGTGCCAGCAGCCCCTTGCGTAATGAGCAGTTCTTC. Encoded protein: CASSPLRNEQFF.

This clonotype was observed many times. The rearrangement links TRBV10-3 to TRBJ1-1, with D tentatively TRBD1 (6 bases). V dropped 6 bases and J dropped 5 bases, with 16 bases sitting between them. Germline CDR1 is ENHRY and CDR2 is SYGVKD. This CDR3 is built from 14 residues. The CDR3 spells CAISPQGFITEAFF. The CDR3 DNA reads as TGTGCCATCAGCCCACAGGGATTTATTACTGAAGCTTTCTTT.

This clonotype was observed at least ten times. The chain has TRBV5-6 and TRBJ2-4; D may be TRBD1 (5 bases). Looked up from germline, CDR1 is SGHDT and CDR2 is YYEEEE. The CDR3 is 14 residues long. V dropped 2 bases and J dropped 9 bases, with 15 bases sitting between them. This CDR3 is CASSFRDSRGIQYF. As DNA, the CDR3 is TGTGCCAGCAGCTTCCGAGACAGTAGAGGCATTCAGTACTTC.

This clonotype was seen ten or more times. V and J are TRBV5-1 and TRBJ1-2; D might be TRBD1 (5 bases). The CDR3 sequence is 14 residues long. Germline loops: CDR1 SGHRS, CDR2 YFSETQ. Trimming pared 3 bases from V and 3 bases from J, leaving 12 bases between. The CDR3 bases are TGCGCCAGCAGCTCCCCGACAGCCCACTATGGCTACACCTTC. Amino acids: CASSSPTAHYGYTF. The complete variable domain, with remaining parts taken from reference TRBV5-1 and TRBJ1-2, reads KAGVTQTPRYLIKTRGQQVTLSCSPISGHRSVSWYQQTPGQGLQFLFEYFSETQRNKGNFPGRFSGRQFSNSRSEMNVSTLELGDSALYLCASSSPTAHYGYTFGSGTRLTVV.

This clonotype was seen ten or more times. The chain combines TRBV29-1 with TRBJ2-5; TRBD2 is a possible D gene (5 bases). V dropped 6 bases and J dropped 4 bases, with 15 bases sitting between them. The CDR3 has 13 residues. From germline, CDR1 is SQVTM and CDR2 ANQGSEA. CDR3 in amino acids: CSVQIGLTETQYF. As DNA, the CDR3 is TGCAGCGTCCAAATCGGACTCACAGAGACCCAGTACTTC. Full variable domain (missing parts from reference TRBV29-1 and TRBJ2-5): SAVISQKPSRDICQRGTSLTIQCQVDSQVTMMFWYRQQPGQSLTLIATANQGSEATYESGFVIDKFPISRPNLTFSTLTVSNMSPEDSSIYLCSVQIGLTETQYFGPGTRLLVL.

This clonotype has ten or more counts. This sequence joins TRBV7-2 and TRBJ1-4, with a tentative D call TRBD1 (6 bases). The CDR3 is 15 amino acids. Germline V CDR1 and CDR2: SGHTA, FQGNSA. V dropped 0 bases and J dropped 6 bases, with 11 bases sitting between them. CDR3 residues: CASSLAPRGYEKLFF. In DNA form, the CDR3 reads TGTGCCAGCAGCTTAGCGCCCAGGGGATATGAAAAACTGTTTTTT.

J is TRBJ2-1 and V is TRBV4-3; tentatively, D is TRBD1 (5 bases). Germline V gene sequence: CDR1 LGHNA, CDR2 YSLEER. The CDR3 extends over 14 amino acids. Trimming removed 2 bases at V and 10 bases at J, with 15 bases between. The CDR3 reads CASSQRPGAREQFF. CDR3 sequence (DNA): TGCGCCAGCAGCCAACGCCCTGGGGCTCGCGAGCAGTTCTTC.

The table lists this clonotype with many counts. This chain links TRBV30 with TRBJ1-2; D gene uncertain. CDR1 is GTSNPN and CDR2 is SVGIG in the germline V gene (reference sequence). Trimming took off 3 bases at V and 6 bases at J, with 17 bases between the two ends. This CDR3 spans 14 amino acids. The CDR3 sequence is CAWRRGRERHGYTF. DNA of the CDR3: TGTGCCTGGAGACGCGGCCGGGAGCGCCATGGCTACACCTTC.

The chain is built from TRBV25-1 and TRBJ2-3; D is undetermined. CDR1 is MGHDK and CDR2 is SYGVNS in the germline V gene. The V end lost 5 bases, the J end lost 1 base, and 7 bases lay between the germline ends. The CDR3 spans 13 residues. CDR3 in DNA: TGTGCCAGCAGTTGGTCGGGCACAGATACGCAGTATTTT. It specifies CASSWSGTDTQYF.

There are many counts of this clonotype. This chain uses TRBV7-2 with TRBJ2-6; D might be TRBD1 (5 bases). Germline CDR1 SGHTA, CDR2 FQGNSA. Trimming removed 3 bases at V and 2 bases at J, with 11 bases between. CDR3 length: 16 residues. The CDR3 loop is CASSLVSGTGANVLTF. The CDR3 coding sequence is TGTGCCAGCAGCTTGGTATCAGGGACTGGGGCCAACGTCCTGACTTTC.

The chain carries TRBV24-1 and TRBJ2-2; D ambiguous. The germline V gene has CDR1 KGHDR and CDR2 SFDVKD. This CDR3 comprises 13 residues. The germline V and J ends were trimmed by 5 bases and 7 bases, with 10 bases remaining between them. In DNA, the CDR3 is TGTGCCACCAGTGTTCAAAGAAGCGGGGAGCTGTTTTTT. Protein sequence: CATSVQRSGELFF.

In its sample, this clonotype was seen many times. The chain employs TRBV5-1 and TRBJ1-2; 7 bases fit TRBD1. Trimming at V came to 2 bases and at J to 2 bases, leaving 9 bases not matched to a gene. This CDR3 is built from 16 residues. CDR1 and CDR2 (germline): SGHRS, YFSETQ. CDR3 nucleotide sequence: TGCGCCAGCAGCTTCGGCCGACAGGGAGGCAACTATGGCTACACCTTC. Amino acid sequence: CASSFGRQGGNYGYTF.

The chain is built from TRBV4-2 and TRBJ1-3; weak D call: TRBD1 (5 bases). V was shortened by 10 bases and J by 0 bases, with 19 bases between the two germline ends. The germline V gene has CDR1 LGHNA and CDR2 YNFKEQ. CDR3 length: 16 residues. The chain's CDR3 is CAMSPGHPCSGNTIYF. The CDR3 DNA sequence: TGTGCCATGAGCCCGGGGCACCCCTGCTCTGGAAACACCATATATTTT.

This clonotype was seen ten or more times. The V and J genes are TRBV20-1 and TRBJ2-3; 12 bases match TRBD2. The ends lost 5 bases at V and 2 bases at J; junction bases unmatched: 2. Germline CDR1 DFQATT, CDR2 SNEGSKA (reference sequence). The CDR3 length is 14 residues. The CDR3 sequence: CSAWTSGATDTQYF. In DNA, the CDR3 is TGCAGTGCTTGGACTAGCGGGGCCACAGATACGCAGTATTTT.

The chain combines TRBV14 with TRBJ1-6; D is undetermined. Looked up from germline, CDR1 is SGHDN and CDR2 is FVKESK. The germline V and J ends were trimmed by 1 base and 7 bases, with 8 bases remaining between them. CDR3 length: 14 amino acids. CDR3 nucleotides: TGTGCCAGCAGCCAAGGGGTCCCCAATTCACCCCTCCACTTT. Translation gives CASSQGVPNSPLHF.

This clonotype was recorded at least ten times. The rearrangement joins TRBV20-1 to TRBJ2-7; tentatively, D is TRBD1 (5 bases). The CDR3 spans 16 residues. Between the trimmed V and J ends, which lost 4 bases and 3 bases, there was a span of 22 bases. Per the germline V gene, CDR1 is DFQATT and CDR2 is SNEGSKA (reference sequence). The CDR3 here is CSATRLGGQGYYEQYF. The CDR3 DNA is TGCAGTGCTACCAGACTCGGCGGACAAGGGTACTACGAGCAGTACTTC.

This clonotype has a count of ten or more. The chain links TRBV6-5 to TRBJ1-2, with D unresolved. CDR1 and CDR2 from the germline V gene are MNHEY and SVGAGI. Trimming pared 5 bases from V and 3 bases from J, leaving 10 bases between. The CDR3 covers 13 residues. The CDR3 DNA reads TGTGCCAGCAGTCACCGGGTCGACTATGGCTACACCTTC. Amino acids: CASSHRVDYGYTF.

This clonotype appeared many times. This chain joins TRBV2 and TRBJ1-5; D is ambiguous. Germline CDR1 and CDR2: SNHLY and FYNNEI. Trimming cost V 0 bases and J 5 bases, with 20 bases left between them. The CDR3 covers 18 residues. CDR3 sequence reads: CASSEALGTVNRDQPQHF. In DNA, the CDR3 is TGTGCCAGCAGTGAAGCGCTTGGAACAGTTAATAGGGATCAGCCCCAGCATTTT.

The table lists this clonotype with many counts. The J gene is TRBJ1-1, the V gene TRBV28; D perhaps matches TRBD1 (6 bases). With 7 bases removed from V and 4 bases from J, the gap between germline ends came to 13 bases. The CDR3 contains 13 residues. Germline CDR1 and CDR2: MDHEN and SYDVKM. For the CDR3, the DNA is TGTGCCAGCAAGGGGGGACGTCTCACTGAAGCTTTCTTT. Protein product: CASKGGRLTEAFF.

This clonotype has a count of ten or more. J is TRBJ2-3 and V is TRBV7-8; D gene ambiguous. This CDR3 has 12 residues. Trimming cost V 6 bases and J 2 bases, with 6 bases left between them. The germline V gene has CDR1 SGHVS and CDR2 FQNEAQ. CDR3: CASRLSTDTQYF. The DNA for the CDR3 is TGTGCCAGCAGACTATCCACAGATACGCAGTATTTT.

There are many counts of this clonotype. This chain links TRBV6-1 with TRBJ1-1; TRBD1 matches at 7 bases. CDR3 length: 14 residues. V lost 6 bases and J lost 4; bases outside the gene matches: 8. Germline V gene sequence: CDR1 MNHNS, CDR2 SASEGT. CDR3 nucleotide sequence: TGTGCCAGCAGGCAGGGGGTAGGAGTCACTGAAGCTTTCTTT. Translated: CASRQGVGVTEAFF.

This clonotype was seen ten or more times. This chain connects TRBV11-2 to TRBJ1-1, with D perhaps matching TRBD1 (5 bases). Germline CDR1 reads SGHAT; CDR2 reads FQNNGV. The V end was cut by 10 bases, the J end by 7 bases, with 22 bases between. The CDR3 spans 14 residues. The CDR3 bases are TGTGCCACCAAGAGCGATCTGTGGGGGAATGAAGCTTTCTTT. Protein: CATKSDLWGNEAFF.

This chain connects TRBV20-1 to TRBJ1-1; the match to TRBD1 covers 10 bases. Germline assignment: CDR1 DFQATT and CDR2 SNEGSKA (reference sequence). The V and J ends lost 3 bases and 7 bases, in that order; junction bases with no gene match: 5. The CDR3 sequence is 13 residues long. The CDR3 DNA follows: TGCAGTGCTAGTAGGGACAGGGGAAATGAAGCTTTCTTT. This translates into CSASRDRGNEAFF.

At least ten counts were recorded for this clonotype. The V and J genes are TRBV4-2 and TRBJ1-5; TRBD1 aligns across 9 bases. V was pared by 4 bases and J by 5 bases, with 6 bases of the junction left unmatched. Germline V gene lookup returns CDR1 LGHNA and CDR2 YNFKEQ. The CDR3 sequence is 15 residues long. CDR3 nucleotides: TGTGCCAGCAGCCTGCACGACAGGGGGGATCAGCCCCAGCATTTT. Its translation: CASSLHDRGDQPQHF.

The chain uses TRBV19 and TRBJ1-2; D gene ambiguous. V was clipped by 7 bases and J by 4 bases, with 16 bases between them. The CDR3 is made up of 14 amino acids. Germline assignment: CDR1 LNHDA and CDR2 SQIVND (reference sequence). The CDR3 is CASTYGFPAYGYTF. CDR3 in DNA: TGTGCCAGTACATACGGATTTCCCGCCTATGGCTACACCTTC.

In its sample, this clonotype was seen a few times. At one boundary the junction diverges from the germline segment, which might be a read error. V is TRBV6-5 and J is TRBJ2-5, with D tentatively TRBD2 (5 bases). There are 14 residues in the CDR3. The germline V gene has CDR1 MNHEY and CDR2 SVGAGI. This chain's CDR3 is CASSHSRGGETQYF. The CDR3, as DNA: TGTGCCAGCAGTCACTCTCGTGGAGGAGAGACCCAGTACTTC.

This rearrangement joins TRBV5-1 to TRBJ2-7, with 7 bases identical to TRBD1. Germline loops: CDR1 SGHRS, CDR2 YFSETQ. The CDR3 consists of 13 residues. J was trimmed by 8 bases and V by 5 bases; bases with no gene match: 10. The CDR3 DNA sequence: TGCGCCAGCAGTCGGGACAGTACGGAGAAGCAGTACTTC. Its translation is CASSRDSTEKQYF. The full variable domain, with the rest looked up from reference TRBV5-1 and TRBJ2-7, is KAGVTQTPRYLIKTRGQQVTLSCSPISGHRSVSWYQQTPGQGLQFLFEYFSETQRNKGNFPGRFSGRQFSNSRSEMNVSTLELGDSALYLCASSRDSTEKQYFGPGTRLTVT.